Detailed here is one TCR beta chain. Its antigen is not known. One junction end does not reproduce the germline sequence, and a read error may be involved. These data are taken from a study of cytomegalovirus exposure and HLA in healthy donors. Germline loops: CDR1 LGHNA, CDR2 YSLEER. CDR3 length: 14 residues. The PCR ran on 60 Vbeta and 13 Jbeta primers. Only in-frame clones appear in the TCRdb table, and some are missing; sequencing was by immunoSEQ multiplex PCR. The sample yields 150,000 or so clones, under 85% seen once. Study observations and caveats: It was taken for granted in presence/absence analyses that sequencing depth across donors was roughly uniform. Productive rates of about 87% or about 30% were seen for most TCR beta V segments in an earlier analysis.

Sequencing was performed on PBMCs. The origin of this receptor is a man younger than 35 in good health and CMV-seronegative. This chain links TRBV4-3 with TRBJ2-7; 8 bases line up with TRBD1. The CDR3 here is CASSPDRGSYGQYF. DNA for the CDR3: TGCGCCAGCAGCCCCGACAGGGGATCCTACGGGCAGTACTTC.